This T cell receptor beta chain stems from a study of T cell responses to AZD1222 COVID-19 vaccine (dated by TCRdb to the early 2020s). The study in broad terms: AZD1222 recipients given second doses at about 4 weeks or at about 12 weeks were pooled, since spike-specific TCR depth and breadth were not found to differ between the two schedules. A total of 233 trial participants underwent TCR sequencing, of whom 200 to 220 received two doses of AZD1222 and approximately 25 received two doses of the MenACWY control vaccine. Trial participants were enrolled by age into 18-55, 56-69 and 70-plus year subgroups, with around 150, 28 and 57 TCR-sequenced participants respectively.

The CDR3 regions of human TCRbeta chains were analyzed by immunosequencing. On the study's bioinformatics: TCRs in the repertoires were compared against a reference library of SARS-CoV-2-specific TCRs that had been generated with the MIRA antigen-specificity platform. Breadth was defined as the fraction of unique TCRs that were SARS-CoV-2-associated. Depth was defined as the fraction of total T cells that were SARS-CoV-2-associated. Each spike-specific TCR was assigned to its reactive spike region and to a CD4 or CD8 class using the MIRA data. Log10-transformed breadth and depth values were compared by one-way ANOVA with Sidak's multiple comparisons tests. Imported from immuneACCESS, the table was reduced by TCRdb to in-frame sequences with V and J called. These copies leave out some clones; in studies compared against another copy, an unresolved V gene accounts for under half, and the cause of the remainder is not known. V and J calls and clone size are copied from that table; D and trimming were computed from the DNA. For this sample the table gives roughly 150,000 clones, of which less than 95% were detected only once. Roughly 1.9% of the sample is taken by the ten largest.

This clone has only one observation. It lacks a known antigen. The record has no base qualities; no much larger clone is one base away. The study at large found these results: Participants were mostly white British, with more females than males. The authors suggested clonal diversity may have been underestimated. Because no day 14 peak-response samples were available, repertoires were characterized only after the peak T cell response. After two AZD1222 doses, spike-specific TCR breadth and depth were significantly higher than at day 0 and than in MenACWY recipients. Conclusions about previously exposed vaccinees are limited because only a handful of AZD1222 recipients were SARS-CoV-2 seropositive at baseline. Reportedly, almost half of the unique spike-specific TCRs recognized epitopes lying outside the regions that are mutated in the B.1.351 and B.1.1.7 variants. Vaccine-associated CD4 TCRs spanned the whole spike protein, with dominant responses in regions 160-218 and 743-854. The 56-69-year group was small, and its depth increase did not reach significance, likely because of low power.

The time point tag for this specimen amounts to: baseline before first vaccination. Vaccinee samples came from UK trials COV001 and COV002, including a single-blind randomized controlled phase 2/3 trial of AZD1222 (ChAdOx1 nCoV-19) in healthy adults. For TCRbeta chain sequencing, PBMC samples were collected from trial participants at day 0 and at day 28 after the second dose. The TCR was taken from an adult in good health. Here the sequenced sample was peripheral blood, taken on day 0 of AZD1222 vaccination.

The CDR3 in this case is CASSLSTYGYTF. DNA sequence: TGTGCCAGCAGTTTATCGACATATGGCTACACCTTC. The rearrangement combines TRBV28 with TRBJ1-2, with the D segment identity uncertain. V lost 1 base and J lost 5 bases; the stretch between them is 5 bases long. Sequences MDHEN (CDR1) and SYDVKM (CDR2) are obtained from the germline V gene. Inclusive of the bounding cysteine and phenylalanine, the CDR3 is 12 residues long. The sequence is cut down to CDR3 DNA, 36 bases in frame from base 1.